This T cell receptor beta chain was sequenced in a study of blood T cell repertoires in COVID-19. Study-wide background: Acute and convalescent COVID-19 specimens originated in the United States, Italy and Spain. T cells, B-cell-depleted T cells, or PBMCs provided the cDNA or gDNA that served as material.

In the authors' methods: The assay estimated nucleated cells by amplifying reference gene primers. Clones were sequenced by immunoSEQ multiplex PCR, and TCRdb holds only the in-frame ones, with some missing. The DNA was the basis for D and trimming; V, J and clone size are from that table. The sample lists 100,000 to 130,000 clones, about 90% occurring once. The TCR sequence derives from a man aged 35 to 55 with active or convalescent COVID-19. The sample consisted of peripheral blood.

CDR3 DNA: TGTGCCACCAGTGATTTTGCGGGACAGCGCGGCACCGGGGAGCTGTTTTTT. The encoded protein is CATSDFAGQRGTGELFF. The chain carries TRBV24-1 and TRBJ2-2; TRBD1 might be the D (7 bases). CDR1 is KGHDR, CDR2 SFDVKD, per germline. The CDR3 is 17 residues long. V was trimmed by 1 base and J by 4 bases, leaving 15 bases between them.